The clone carrying this TCR beta chain has only a few counts. The antigen remains unidentified. The source of the sample is a study of a mutant IDH1 vaccine in newly diagnosed glioma. For the study at large: Sex distribution of treated patients was approximately 60% male and approximately 38% female; mean age was around 40 years. Before enrollment, patients got radiotherapy alone, temozolomide alone, or mostly the combination. Study-level findings and limits: In just under 95% of patients, immune responses induced by the vaccine occurred.

TCRdb's copy holds only in-frame clones and misses some; the assay was immunoSEQ multiplex PCR. The data show tens of thousands of clones, with roughly 82% seen just once and about 21% held by the top ten. The CDR3 covers 15 residues. The germline gives CDR1 MNHEY, CDR2 SVGAGI. V shed 4 bases and J 3 bases; nucleotides not matched to a gene: 6. The time point denotes: baseline, week 1 (first vaccination visit). Treatment specified: pre-vaccination baseline after standard-of-care therapy. New WHO grade 3 or 4 astrocytomas that were IDH1-mutant and ATRX-lost occurred in the donors. The sample here was PBMCs, taken from a glioma patient treated with radiotherapy, temozolomide or both. The chain links TRBV6-5 to TRBJ1-1; TRBD1 aligns across 9 bases. The clonotype was recovered from a man under 40 with glioma. Here the CDR3 DNA reads TGTGCCAGCAGTTTCACAGGGGGCTTAGACACTGAAGCTTTCTTT. It yields the protein CASSFTGGLDTEAFF.